A selection of T cell receptor beta chains follows, all from one sample in a study of T cell responses to AZD1222 COVID-19 vaccine. Data came from immunoSEQ multiplex PCR; TCRdb stores just in-frame clones and leaves some out. The sample records roughly 180,000 clones, approximately 90% being singletons. The source was peripheral blood, collected 28 days after the second AZD1222 dose. The receptors come from an adult who received the AZD1222 COVID-19 vaccine. Both conserved end residues are part of each CDR3. A D gene is named only where the DNA matches it firmly. Clone size is not always given. Where it is, it says once, few, many or a class for expanded clones.

V	D	J	size	DNA	CDR3
TRBV5-1	.	TRBJ2-5	few	TGCGCCAGCAGCTTGGGACACCCGCCGTGGACCCAGTACTTC	CASSLGHPPWTQYF
TRBV5-4	.	TRBJ2-5	.	TGTGCCAGCAGCTTGGACGCCCGGGGGGAGACCCAGTACTTC	CASSLDARGETQYF
TRBV2	TRBD1	TRBJ1-1	.	TGTGCCAGCGACAGGGACGGCGACACTGAAGCTTTCTTT	CASDRDGDTEAFF
TRBV30	.	TRBJ1-2	.	TGTGCCTGGAGTGAAGGCAGGGTCGTCTTTGGCTACACCTTC	CAWSEGRVVFGYTF
TRBV5-6	.	TRBJ1-4	.	TGTGCCAGCCAAACAGGGCAGAGTCCTAATGAAAAACTGTTTTTT	CASQTGQSPNEKLFF
TRBV10-1	.	TRBJ1-2	.	TGCGCCAGCAGCACCCAAGGGGTCGATGCCCACTATGGCTACACCTTC	CASSTQGVDAHYGYTF
TRBV13	TRBD1	TRBJ2-2	.	TGTGCCAGCAAGTGGGGGACAGGGGGAGGAGTGAACACCGGGGAGCTGTTTTTT	CASKWGTGGGVNTGELFF
TRBV19	TRBD1	TRBJ1-5	.	TGTGCCAGTAGTATAGATCGGGGCAGGGGGTTTCGGCCCCAGCATTTT	CASSIDRGRGFRPQHF
TRBV29-1	.	TRBJ2-7	medium-sized	TGCAGCGTTGACTCGGGGCCCTACGAGCAGTACTTC	CSVDSGPYEQYF
TRBV2	TRBD1	TRBJ1-6	.	TGTGCCAGCAGTGGTGAGGTGACAGGGAATTCACCCCTCCACTTT	CASSGEVTGNSPLHF
TRBV6-1	TRBD1	TRBJ1-5	.	TGTGCCAGCAGCTTCGACAGGGGGATTAATCAGCCCCAGCATTTT	CASSFDRGINQPQHF
TRBV5-1	.	TRBJ2-1	.	TGCGCCAGCAGCTTGGGACGGGGCGGGATCTACAATGAGCAGTTCTTC	CASSLGRGGIYNEQFF
TRBV11-2	.	TRBJ1-3	.	TGTGCCAGCAGCTCCCTCCGGGGGGTATTGAATTTT	CASSSLRGVLNF
TRBV7-2	.	TRBJ1-3	.	TGTGCCAGCAGCTTAGGGAGGGCTGGAAACACCATATATTTT	CASSLGRAGNTIYF
TRBV19	TRBD1	TRBJ1-1	.	TGTGCCAGTATCCGGGACAGGGGTGTATGGACTGAAGCTTTCTTT	CASIRDRGVWTEAFF
TRBV5-8	.	TRBJ2-6	.	TGTGCCAGCAGCCGCAGAAGCTCTGGGGCCAACGTCCTGACTTTC	CASSRRSSGANVLTF
TRBV5-4	.	TRBJ2-5	.	TGTGCCAGCAGCGGAATGCAAGAGACCCAGTACTTC	CASSGMQETQYF
TRBV12-3/TRBV12-4	.	TRBJ1-2	.	TGTGCCAGCAGCACCCGGGAGACCTATGGCTACACCTTC	CASSTRETYGYTF
TRBV5-8	.	TRBJ1-6	.	TGTGCCAGCGGAGGACAGAGCTATAATTCACCCCTCCACTTT	CASGGQSYNSPLHF
TRBV6-5	.	TRBJ1-2	.	TGTGCCAGCAGTACCCAGGGTCGGGGCTATGGCTACACCTTC	CASSTQGRGYGYTF
TRBV7-9	.	TRBJ2-7	.	TGTGCCAGCAGTTCTAGCTCCTACGAGCAGTACTTC	CASSSSSYEQYF
TRBV5-1	.	TRBJ1-5	once	TGCGCCAGCAGCTTGGAGGGGACCGGGGATTGGCCCCAGCATTTT	CASSLEGTGDWPQHF
TRBV3-1/TRBV3-2	TRBD2	TRBJ2-2	.	TGTGCCAGCAGCCAAGATGTCCCAGCGGGAACCGGGGAGCTGTTTTTT	CASSQDVPAGTGELFF
TRBV13	TRBD1	TRBJ2-5	once	TGTGCCAGCAGCAACCGGGACAGGGGGCAAGAGACCCAGTACTTC	CASSNRDRGQETQYF
TRBV11-2	.	TRBJ1-1	.	TGTGCCAGCCGCCCCCTCGGACGGTATGAAGCTTTCTTT	CASRPLGRYEAFF
TRBV30	.	TRBJ1-2	.	TGTGCCTGGAGGAAGGAGGGACTCACTAACTATGGCTACACCTTC	CAWRKEGLTNYGYTF
TRBV12-3/TRBV12-4	.	TRBJ1-6	.	TGTGCCAGCAGTTTGTCGCCGTTTTCACCCCTCCACTTT	CASSLSPFSPLHF
TRBV4-1	.	TRBJ1-1	.	TGCGCCAGCAGCCAAGTAAGCAGGGTTGGAACTGAAGCTTTCTTT	CASSQVSRVGTEAFF
TRBV4-1	.	TRBJ2-2	.	TGCGCCAGCAGCCCTCAGATGTCGGGGGTCAACACCGGGGAGCTGTTTTTT	CASSPQMSGVNTGELFF
TRBV19	.	TRBJ1-4	.	TGTGCCAGTAGTTCAGAGTTGAATGAAAAACTGTTTTTT	CASSSELNEKLFF
TRBV18	TRBD1	TRBJ2-7	.	TGTGCCAGCTCTCACACAGGGGTCGGCGACGAGCAGTACTTC	CASSHTGVGDEQYF
TRBV18	.	TRBJ2-3	.	TGTGCCAGCTCCCCAGGGGGGGCCTTTAGAGGCACAGATACGCAGTATTTT	CASSPGGAFRGTDTQYF
TRBV29-1	TRBD1	TRBJ1-2	.	TGCAGCGCTCCGATCGACAGGGGGCAAACGAGCTATGGCTACACCTTC	CSAPIDRGQTSYGYTF
TRBV27	.	TRBJ2-1	.	TGTGCCAGCAGACACAGGGAACACAATGAGCAGTTCTTC	CASRHREHNEQFF
TRBV2	TRBD1	TRBJ1-2	.	TGTGCCAGCAGAACAGGGACAGCTAACTATGGCTACACCTTC	CASRTGTANYGYTF
TRBV4-2	.	TRBJ1-6	.	TGTGCCAGCAGCTCGGGGGCACGGGGATCACCCCTCCACTTT	CASSSGARGSPLHF
TRBV6-2/TRBV6-3	.	TRBJ1-2	.	TGTGCCAGCAGTTACAGTTATGGCTACACCTTC	CASSYSYGYTF
TRBV30	TRBD2	TRBJ2-3	.	TGTGCCTGGAGCTTGGGACTAGCGGGGCCGGCCGGGGATACGCAGTATTTT	CAWSLGLAGPAGDTQYF
TRBV5-1	TRBD1	TRBJ2-7	.	TGCGCCAGCAGCTTAACGGGACAGCGACCCTACGAGCAGTACTTC	CASSLTGQRPYEQYF
TRBV30	.	TRBJ2-2	few	TGTGCCTGGAGTGTGGAAGTCGTGACCGGGGAGCTGTTTTTT	CAWSVEVVTGELFF
TRBV9	.	TRBJ2-5	once	TGTGCCAGCAGCGTAGATGCCAGCCTCCAAGAGACCCAGTACTTC	CASSVDASLQETQYF
TRBV6-6	.	TRBJ1-3	.	TGTGCCAGCAGTTCCCGGCAGGGAGACTCTGGAAACACCATATATTTT	CASSSRQGDSGNTIYF
TRBV18	.	TRBJ1-5	.	TGTGCCAGCTCACCTAGCAATCAGCCCCAGCATTTT	CASSPSNQPQHF
TRBV30	.	TRBJ1-6	.	TGTGCCTGGAGTTGGGGGGGATCGTTTTATAATTCACCCCTCCACTTT	CAWSWGGSFYNSPLHF
TRBV9	.	TRBJ2-7	.	TGTGCCAGCAGCTCGGGACTGGGGGGATACGAGCAGTACTTC	CASSSGLGGYEQYF
TRBV2	.	TRBJ2-2	.	TGTGCCAGCAGTGAAGCAGAGGGCGGGGAGCTGTTTTTT	CASSEAEGGELFF
TRBV11-2	TRBD1	TRBJ1-2	.	TGTGCCAGCAGCTCCAAACAGGGGGAGGATGGCTACACCTTC	CASSSKQGEDGYTF
TRBV29-1	.	TRBJ2-2	once	TGCAGCGTTGAAGTACTTAACACCGGGGAGCTGTTTTTT	CSVEVLNTGELFF
TRBV6-2/TRBV6-3	.	TRBJ1-2	.	TGTGCCAGCAGTTATACGATGTATGGCTACACCTTC	CASSYTMYGYTF